The 28 T cell receptor beta chains listed next were all sequenced from one sample in a study of spatial heterogeneity in lung cancer. TCRdb re-derived calls from the 5' RACE reads in MiXCR, one entry per CDR3 protein. The sample has 30,000 to 45,000 distinct CDR3 sequences; less than 9.5% are singletons. The time point is: sample taken at primary tumor resection. The sample was PBMCs, taken at surgery. The receptors shown here come from a female donor with early-stage non-small cell lung cancer.

Ten or more counts support this clonotype. The chain has TRBV3-1 and TRBJ2-5; D possibly uses TRBD1 or TRBD2 (5 bases each). Trimming shortened V by 0 bases and J by 2 bases, and 16 bases separated the two germline ends. The length of the CDR3 is 17 residues. Germline lookup yields CDR1 LGHDT and CDR2 YNNKEL (reference sequence). The chain's CDR3 is CASSQDRGRENQETQYF. The CDR3 DNA reads as TGTGCCAGCAGCCAAGATAGAGGCAGGGAGAATCAAGAGACCCAGTACTTC.

There are many counts of this clonotype. The V gene is TRBV29-1, the J gene TRBJ2-1; D might be TRBD1 or TRBD2, each matching 6 bases. The CDR3 covers 15 residues. The germline V and J ends were trimmed by 4 bases and 7 bases, with 20 bases remaining between them. Germline CDR1 is SQVTM and CDR2 is ANQGSEA. CDR3 nucleotide sequence: TGCAGCGTTGTACCGGGGGCGACCGAATGGAATGAGCAGTTCTTC. Protein product: CSVVPGATEWNEQFF.

This clonotype was counted many times. This chain joins TRBV28 and TRBJ2-7; D perhaps matches TRBD2 (6 bases). The germline V gene has CDR1 MDHEN and CDR2 SYDVKM. The CDR3 totals 15 residues. Trimming took 4 bases from V and 2 from J, leaving 15 bases between them. The CDR3 nucleotides read TGTGCCAGCAGTTCACCTTTCGGCGGGACCTACGAGCAGTACTTC. This gives the protein CASSSPFGGTYEQYF.

This clonotype occurred many times. V gene TRBV6-5 combines with J gene TRBJ1-1; 10 bases are shared with TRBD1. The germline V gene encodes CDR1 MNHEY and CDR2 SVGAGI. V trimming: 7 bases; J trimming: 0 bases; junction bases outside the gene matches: 5. This CDR3 region has 15 residues. The CDR3: CASIRTGGLNTEAFF. Here the CDR3 DNA reads TGTGCCAGCATTAGGACAGGGGGGCTGAACACTGAAGCTTTCTTT.

This clonotype was counted many times. The gene calls are TRBV2 and TRBJ1-2, with a possible D match to TRBD1 (5 bases). V shed 4 bases and J shed 2 bases, with 8 bases lying between them. Germline V gene data show CDR1 as SNHLY and CDR2 as FYNNEI. The CDR3 has 13 residues. CDR3 residues: CASSGDANYGYTF. In DNA form, the CDR3 reads TGTGCCAGCAGTGGGGACGCAAACTATGGCTACACCTTC.

The chain links TRBV20-1 to TRBJ2-2; 8 bases align to TRBD2. Per the germline V gene, CDR1 is DFQATT and CDR2 is SNEGSKA (reference sequence). J gave up 0 bases and V 3 bases, and 6 bases lay outside the gene matches. This CDR3 has 16 amino acids. CDR3 DNA sequence: TGCAGTGCTAGTGGTGAGACTAGCGCGAACACCGGGGAGCTGTTTTTT. Its translation is CSASGETSANTGELFF.

The rearrangement links TRBV6-1 to TRBJ2-4, with no clear D. Trimming stripped 0 bases from V and 0 bases from J, with 6 bases between. The CDR3 contains 15 residues. CDR1 is MNHNS and CDR2 is SASEGT in the germline V gene. In DNA, the CDR3 is TGTGCCAGCAGTGAAGCTGAGTTAGCCAAAAACATTCAGTACTTC. Protein: CASSEAELAKNIQYF.

Worth noting for this clonotype: A read error may produce the germline difference seen at one junction end. J is TRBJ1-5 and V is TRBV5-5, with a tentative D call TRBD1 (6 bases). CDR1 is SGHKS and CDR2 is YYEKEE in the germline V gene (reference sequence). The CDR3 has 15 residues. CDR3 protein: CANSRDTFGDQPQHF. In DNA form, the CDR3 reads TGTGCCAACAGCCGGGACACCTTCGGGGATCAGCCCCAGCATTTT.

The V and J genes are TRBV7-9 and TRBJ2-1, with D tentatively TRBD1 or TRBD2 (6 bases each). Trimming shortened V by 1 base and J by 4 bases, and 14 bases separated the two germline ends. CDR3 length: 16 amino acids. Germline CDR1 SEHNR, CDR2 FQNEAQ (reference sequence). CDR3 sequence reads: CASSLEAGDLYNEQFF. CDR3 sequence (DNA): TGTGCCAGCAGCTTAGAGGCAGGGGACTTGTACAATGAGCAGTTCTTC.

This clonotype was counted between two and nine times. V is TRBV5-1 and J is TRBJ2-6, with D perhaps TRBD1 (6 bases). V lost 4 bases to trimming and J lost 4 bases, with 21 bases between them. CDR1 is SGHRS and CDR2 is YFSETQ in the germline V gene. This CDR3 is 18 amino acids long. The CDR3 DNA follows: TGCGCCAGCAGCCGCGGACAGATCGGGGCGTCAGGGGCCAACGTCCTGACTTTC. Translating it yields CASSRGQIGASGANVLTF.

This clonotype has at least ten counts. This rearrangement joins TRBV19 to TRBJ2-7; D might be TRBD1 (5 bases). Trimming pared 4 bases from V and 5 bases from J, leaving 21 bases between. CDR3 size: 16 residues. Germline CDR1 and CDR2: LNHDA and SQIVND (reference sequence). The CDR3 protein is CASSRGMVQARDEQYF. The CDR3 bases are TGTGCCAGTAGTAGGGGAATGGTACAGGCCCGGGACGAGCAGTACTTC.

The chain recombines TRBV11-2 with TRBJ2-3, with D unclear. This CDR3 region has 13 residues. Trimming removed 4 bases from V and 8 bases from J, with 13 bases in between. Germline V lookup: CDR1 SGHAT, CDR2 FQNNGV. CDR3 sequence (DNA): TGTGCCAGCAGCTCAATGGGTGGTGGTACGCAGTATTTT. This translates into CASSSMGGGTQYF.

The rearrangement joins TRBV6-1 to TRBJ2-2, with D possibly being TRBD2 (6 bases). In germline, CDR1 is MNHNS, CDR2 SASEGT. The germline V and J ends were trimmed by 5 bases and 6 bases, with 13 bases remaining between them. The length of the CDR3 is 14 residues. The CDR3 here is CASSRAGRSGELFF. The CDR3 DNA is TGTGCCAGCAGTCGGGCAGGGAGGTCCGGGGAGCTGTTTTTT.

The chain carries TRBV3-1 and TRBJ2-7, with D uncertain. Per the germline V gene, CDR1 is LGHDT and CDR2 is YNNKEL (reference sequence). Trimming shortened V by 2 bases and J by 6 bases, and 8 bases separated the two germline ends. The CDR3 consists of 12 residues. The CDR3 DNA is TGTGCCAGCAGCCAAAGGACGGGCGAGCAGTACTTC. Translated, it gives CASSQRTGEQYF.

There are a few counts of this clonotype. The J gene is TRBJ2-3, the V gene TRBV12-3 or TRBV12-4; 11 bases align to TRBD2. V lost 6 bases to trimming and J lost 6 bases; unmatched junction nucleotides: 8. The CDR3 is made up of 15 amino acids. The chain's CDR3 is CASRLLAGAGDTQYF. For the CDR3, the DNA is TGTGCCAGCAGACTACTAGCGGGGGCAGGGGATACGCAGTATTTT.

This clonotype was counted only a few times. The J gene is TRBJ1-1, the V gene TRBV29-1, with unresolved D. Germline V CDR1 and CDR2: SQVTM, ANQGSEA. The CDR3 totals 13 residues. Trimming left V 4 bases short and J 1 base short, with 10 bases between. The CDR3 region has the DNA TGCAGCGTTGTGCTCATGGGGAACACTGAAGCTTTCTTT. Translation gives CSVVLMGNTEAFF.

In its sample, this clonotype was seen a few times. The V gene is TRBV4-2, the J gene TRBJ2-2, with TRBD2 identical over 7 bases. The CDR3 extends over 16 amino acids. The V gene end was trimmed by 1 base and the J gene end by 7 bases; junction bases not matched to a gene: 9. CDR1 and CDR2 (germline): LGHNA, YNFKEQ. The CDR3, as DNA: TGTGCCAGCAGCCAAGGTGCGGGGGAGGAAGGCGGGGAGCTGTTTTTT. Translation gives CASSQGAGEEGGELFF.

The chain combines TRBV6-1 with TRBJ2-3; D gene unclear. Germline V gene data show CDR1 as MNHNS and CDR2 as SASEGT. Trimming removed 10 bases from V and 4 bases from J, with 18 bases in between. The CDR3 runs to 14 residues. In DNA, the CDR3 is TGTGCCACGCGACAAAGGGAAGCTTCAGATACGCAGTATTTT. It codes for CATRQREASDTQYF.

V is TRBV6-6 and J is TRBJ1-1, with D perhaps matching TRBD1 (6 bases). Trimming pared 7 bases from V and 4 bases from J, leaving 16 bases between. The CDR3 contains 14 residues. Germline V lookup: CDR1 MNHNY, CDR2 SVGAGI (reference sequence). CDR3 protein: CASTLMGARTEAFF. Written as DNA, the CDR3 is TGTGCCAGCACCTTGATGGGGGCGCGCACTGAAGCTTTCTTT.

As to this clonotype: Possible read error: a much larger clone is one base away. V gene TRBV7-3 combines with J gene TRBJ2-5, with D maybe TRBD1 (6 bases). The J call may not be correct, given that the DNA end is closer to TRBJ2-1. The V gene's germline CDR1 is SGHTA and CDR2 FQGTGA. The CDR3 spans 14 residues. The CDR3 DNA sequence: TGTGCCAGCAGCCGTTCCGGGACAAGGGAGACCCAGTTCTTC. Translated, it gives CASSRSGTRETQFF.

This clonotype was seen repeatedly, ten times or more. The chain employs TRBV6-6 and TRBJ1-2; D is unclear. V was pared by 7 bases and J by 3 bases, with 15 bases between. The germline V gene has CDR1 MNHNY and CDR2 SVGAGI (reference sequence). The length of the CDR3 is 14 residues. CDR3 in amino acids: CASNPNPLDYGYTF. In nucleotides, the CDR3 is TGTGCCAGCAACCCTAACCCCCTCGACTATGGCTACACCTTC.

A few counts support this clonotype. The chain combines TRBV15 with TRBJ2-2; D possibly corresponds to TRBD2 (5 bases). V dropped 5 bases and J dropped 2 bases, with 12 bases sitting between them. Germline V lookup: CDR1 LNHNV, CDR2 YYDKDF (reference sequence). The CDR3 is 15 residues long. Here the CDR3 reads CATSFYGVNTGELFF. CDR3 DNA: TGTGCCACCAGCTTTTACGGGGTTAACACCGGGGAGCTGTTTTTT.

This sequence joins TRBV6-7 and TRBJ2-7; 8 bases line up with TRBD1. TRBV6-7 is an ORF for which the function is uncertain. V shed 4 bases and J 2 bases; nucleotides not matched to a gene: 10. The CDR3 totals 16 residues. The CDR3 sequence is CASSSVRGTGPYEQYF. CDR3 nucleotide sequence: TGTGCCAGCAGTTCCGTCCGGGGGACAGGACCCTACGAGCAGTACTTC.

The V call is TRBV4-1, the J call TRBJ1-1; D gene ambiguous. This CDR3 contains 13 residues. CDR1 and CDR2 from the germline V gene are MGHRA and YSYEKL. Trimming left V 0 bases short and J 7 bases short, with 9 bases between. The CDR3 sequence is CASSQDEELEAFF. CDR3 sequence (DNA): TGCGCCAGCAGCCAAGATGAGGAGCTTGAAGCTTTCTTT.

In its sample, this clonotype was seen many times. The chain is built from TRBV28 and TRBJ2-7; D gene ambiguous. From germline, CDR1 is MDHEN and CDR2 SYDVKM. The V and J ends lost 6 bases and 1 base respectively, with 4 bases between them. CDR3 length: 11 residues. In DNA form, the CDR3 reads TGTGCCAGCAGGGGATCCTACGAGCAGTACTTC. It yields the protein CASRGSYEQYF.

The sample holds many counts of this clonotype. The chain recombines TRBV5-1 with TRBJ2-5; D is possibly TRBD1 or TRBD2 (6 bases each). CDR1 and CDR2 from the germline V gene are SGHRS and YFSETQ. V lost 4 bases and J lost 2, with 12 bases in between. CDR3 length: 14 residues. The CDR3 nucleotides are TGCGCCAGCAGCGAGGGGGGCTGGCAAGAGACCCAGTACTTC. This translates into CASSEGGWQETQYF.

This clonotype was observed at least ten times. Relative to the germline gene, one junction end is altered; a read error may explain this. The CDR3 nucleotides are TGTGCTAGCAGCTCCCAACTACGGGGTGAGCAGTTCTTC. Translating gives CASSSQLRGEQFF. The chain combines TRBV7-7 with TRBJ2-1; weak D call: TRBD2 (5 bases). CDR1 is SSHAT, CDR2 FNYEAQ, per germline (reference sequence). The CDR3 sequence is 13 residues long.

As regards this clonotype: This sequence may be a read error, since a much larger clone differs from it by one base. This rearrangement joins TRBV4-2 to TRBJ2-2; a weak D match, TRBD1 (5 bases). V was shortened by 4 bases and J by 5 bases, with 14 bases between the two germline ends. CDR3 length equals 15 residues. Looked up from germline, CDR1 is LGHNA and CDR2 is YNFKEQ. The CDR3 sequence: CASSLGLVGTGELFF. Here the CDR3 DNA reads TGTGCCAGCAGCCTGGGGCTAGTGGGAACCGGGGAGCTGTTTTTT.